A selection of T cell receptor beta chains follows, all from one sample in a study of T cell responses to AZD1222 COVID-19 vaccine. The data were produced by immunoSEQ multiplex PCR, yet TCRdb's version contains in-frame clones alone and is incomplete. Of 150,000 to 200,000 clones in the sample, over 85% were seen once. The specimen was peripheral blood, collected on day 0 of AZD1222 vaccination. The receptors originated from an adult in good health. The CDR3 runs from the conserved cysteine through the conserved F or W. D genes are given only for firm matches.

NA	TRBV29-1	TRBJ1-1	CSVVGWGTEAFF
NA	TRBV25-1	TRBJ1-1	CASSEMGAKGTEAFF
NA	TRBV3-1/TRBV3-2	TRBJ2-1	CASSQDWGVIYNEQFF
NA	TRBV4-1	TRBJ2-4	CASSQGWRPQNIQYF
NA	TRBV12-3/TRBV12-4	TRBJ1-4	CASKTDPLEKLFF
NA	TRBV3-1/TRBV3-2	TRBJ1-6	CASSRPEGGSYNSPLHF
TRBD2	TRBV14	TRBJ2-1	CASSQWRGGQNEQFF
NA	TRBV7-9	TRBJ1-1	CASSLAQATEAFF
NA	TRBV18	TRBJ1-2	CASSPVDTEGGYTF
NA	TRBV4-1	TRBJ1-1	CASSQRHMNTEAFF
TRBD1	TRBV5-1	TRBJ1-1	CASSWTGMETEAFF
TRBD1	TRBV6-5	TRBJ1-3	CASSYSQGGGNTIYF
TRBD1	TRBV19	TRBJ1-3	CASSHTGGEASGNTIYF
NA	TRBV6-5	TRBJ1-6	CASSYEGGDHSPLHF
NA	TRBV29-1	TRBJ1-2	CSVERGGVNYGYTF
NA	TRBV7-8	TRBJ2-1	CASSSLAGSNEQFF
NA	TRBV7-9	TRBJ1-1	CASSLEMGVNTEAFF
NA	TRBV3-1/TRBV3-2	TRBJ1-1	CASSQGAHTEAFF
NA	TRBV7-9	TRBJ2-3	CASSSSGDTQYF
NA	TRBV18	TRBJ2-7	CASSFSRPLQGYSYEQYF
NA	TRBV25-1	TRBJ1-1	CASSEFGGSNTEAFF
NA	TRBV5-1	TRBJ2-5	CASTLGTLTGHQETQYF
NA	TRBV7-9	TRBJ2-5	CASSPSGNQETQYF
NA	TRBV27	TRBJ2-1	CASSLFGPRGYNEQFF
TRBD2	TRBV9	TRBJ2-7	CASSASGTSGSGYEQYF
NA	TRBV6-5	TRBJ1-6	CASSYEGPNSPLHF
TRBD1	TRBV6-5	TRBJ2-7	CASSTTGGSYEQYF
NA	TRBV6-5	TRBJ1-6	CASRPGPSNSPLHF
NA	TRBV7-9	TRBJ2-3	CASTRGGTDTQYF
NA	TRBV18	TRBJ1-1	CASSPSGPTTEAFF
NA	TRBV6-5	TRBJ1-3	CASGRSSGNTIYF
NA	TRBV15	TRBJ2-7	CATRYGREGTYEQYF
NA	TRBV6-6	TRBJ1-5	CASSDSHLEPQHF
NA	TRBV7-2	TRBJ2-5	CASSSQETQYF
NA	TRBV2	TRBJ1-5	CASSLSTRNQPQHF
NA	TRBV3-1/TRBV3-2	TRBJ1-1	CASRLIGADTEAFF
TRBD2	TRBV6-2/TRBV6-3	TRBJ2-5	CASSPRLAAHPGQYF
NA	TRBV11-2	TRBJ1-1	CASSLSGGVRNTEAFF
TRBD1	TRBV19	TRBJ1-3	CASSLWTGTTIYF
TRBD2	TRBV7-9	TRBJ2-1	CASSLGLAGINEQFF
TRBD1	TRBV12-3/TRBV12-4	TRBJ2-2	CASRRQGVGELFF